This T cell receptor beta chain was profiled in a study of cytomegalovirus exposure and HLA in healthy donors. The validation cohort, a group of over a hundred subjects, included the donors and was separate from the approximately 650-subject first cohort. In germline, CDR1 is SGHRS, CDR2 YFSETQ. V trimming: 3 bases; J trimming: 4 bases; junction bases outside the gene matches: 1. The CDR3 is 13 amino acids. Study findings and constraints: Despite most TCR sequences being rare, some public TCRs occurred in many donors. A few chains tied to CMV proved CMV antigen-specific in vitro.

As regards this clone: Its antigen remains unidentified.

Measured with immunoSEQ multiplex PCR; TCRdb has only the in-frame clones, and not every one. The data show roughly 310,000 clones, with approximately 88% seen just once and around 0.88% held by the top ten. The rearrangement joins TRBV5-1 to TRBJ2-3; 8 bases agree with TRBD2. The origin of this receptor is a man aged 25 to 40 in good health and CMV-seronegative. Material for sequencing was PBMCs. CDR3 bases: TGCGCCAGCAGCTGGACTAGCTCAGATACGCAGTATTTT. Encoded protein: CASSWTSSDTQYF.